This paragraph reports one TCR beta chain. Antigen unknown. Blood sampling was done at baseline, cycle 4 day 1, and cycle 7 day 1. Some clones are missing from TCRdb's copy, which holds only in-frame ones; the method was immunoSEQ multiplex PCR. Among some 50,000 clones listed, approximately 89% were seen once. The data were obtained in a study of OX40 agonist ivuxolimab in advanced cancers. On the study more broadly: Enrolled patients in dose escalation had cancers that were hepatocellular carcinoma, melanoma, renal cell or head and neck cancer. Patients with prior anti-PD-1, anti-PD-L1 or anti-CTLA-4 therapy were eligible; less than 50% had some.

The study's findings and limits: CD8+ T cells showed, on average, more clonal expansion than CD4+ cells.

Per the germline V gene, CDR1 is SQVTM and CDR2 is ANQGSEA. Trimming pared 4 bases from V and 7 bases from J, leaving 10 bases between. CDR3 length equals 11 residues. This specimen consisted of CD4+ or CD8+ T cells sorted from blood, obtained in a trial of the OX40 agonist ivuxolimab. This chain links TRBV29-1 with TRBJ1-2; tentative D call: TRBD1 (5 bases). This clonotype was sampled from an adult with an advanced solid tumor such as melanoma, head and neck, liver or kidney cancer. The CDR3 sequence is CSVAREAGYTF. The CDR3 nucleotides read TGCAGCGTTGCCAGGGAGGCTGGCTACACCTTC.